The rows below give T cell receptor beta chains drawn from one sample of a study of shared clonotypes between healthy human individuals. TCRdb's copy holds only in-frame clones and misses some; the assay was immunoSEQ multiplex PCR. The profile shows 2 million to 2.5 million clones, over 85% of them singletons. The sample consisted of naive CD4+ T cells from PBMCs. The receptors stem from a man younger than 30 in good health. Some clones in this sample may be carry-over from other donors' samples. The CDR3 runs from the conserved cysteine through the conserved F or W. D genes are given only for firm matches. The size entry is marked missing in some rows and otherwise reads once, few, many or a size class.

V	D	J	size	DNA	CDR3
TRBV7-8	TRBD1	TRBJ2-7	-	TGTGCCAGCAGCTTAGGATGGGGGACAGGCTCCTACGAGCAGTACTTC	CASSLGWGTGSYEQYF
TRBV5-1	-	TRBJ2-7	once	TGCGCCAGCAGCTTGGTGCCCTTTCCCCCCTACGAGCAGTACTTC	CASSLVPFPPYEQYF
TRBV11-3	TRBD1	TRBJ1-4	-	TGTGCCAGCAGCTTCCTGGACAGGGCGGCAACTAATGAAAAACTGTTTTTT	CASSFLDRAATNEKLFF
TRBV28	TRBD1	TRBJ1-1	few	TGTGCCAGCAGCTGGCCGGGACAGGGGGCAAGGGAAGCTTTCTTT	CASSWPGQGAREAFF
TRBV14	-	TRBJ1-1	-	TGTGCCAGCAGCCTCTGGTCGGGCACTGAAGCTTTCTTT	CASSLWSGTEAFF
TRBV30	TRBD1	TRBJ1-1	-	TGTTTATTACTGAGCTTAGACAGGGCGGTTAGGAACACTGAAGCTTTCTTT	CLLLSLDRAVRNTEAFF
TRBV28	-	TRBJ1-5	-	TGTGCCAGCAGGCCAGGGCCCCCGGGGCCCCAGCATTTT	CASRPGPPGPQHF
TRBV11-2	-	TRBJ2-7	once	TGTGCCAGCAGCTCTGACACAAACTCCTACGAGCAGTACTTC	CASSSDTNSYEQYF
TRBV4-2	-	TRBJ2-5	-	TGTGCCAGCAGCCGTCCGGGACAACCAGCGGAGACCCAGTACTTC	CASSRPGQPAETQYF
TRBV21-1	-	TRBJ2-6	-	TGTGCCAGCAGCAAAACCGCTGTAGGGGCCCACTCTGGGGCCAACGTCCTGACTTTC	CASSKTAVGAHSGANVLTF
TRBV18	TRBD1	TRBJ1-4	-	TGTGCCAGCTCACCACCGGGACAGGGCATTGAAAAACTGTTTTTT	CASSPPGQGIEKLFF
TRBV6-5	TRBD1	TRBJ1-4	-	TGTGCCAGCAGTTTCAGACAGGGGAGGATCAGTGAAAAACTGTTTTTT	CASSFRQGRISEKLFF
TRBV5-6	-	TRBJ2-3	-	TGTGCCAGCAGCTTGGGAGTAGGCTTTCGTGCTAGCACAGATACGCAGTATTTT	CASSLGVGFRASTDTQYF
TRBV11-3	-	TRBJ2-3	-	TGTGCCAGCAGCTTAGACGGACAGGAGGGCGAGGTAGGGGATACGCAGTATTTT	CASSLDGQEGEVGDTQYF
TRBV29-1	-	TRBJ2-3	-	TGCAGCGTTGTGGGCGGCAAAGCGGGTACGCAGTATTTT	CSVVGGKAGTQYF
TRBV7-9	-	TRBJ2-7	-	TGTGCCAGCAGCCCTCGGTTGGGGGCGGGGGACTACGAGCAGTACTTC	CASSPRLGAGDYEQYF
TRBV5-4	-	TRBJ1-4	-	TGTGCCAGCAGCTTTCAGGGCGCAACTAATGAAAAACTGTTTTTT	CASSFQGATNEKLFF
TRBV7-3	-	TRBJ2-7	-	TGTGCCAGCAGCTTAAATGGTGGCTACGAGCAGTACTTC	CASSLNGGYEQYF
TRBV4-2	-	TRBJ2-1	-	TGTGCCAGCAGCCAAGCCCAACAACTCAATGAGCAGTTCTTC	CASSQAQQLNEQFF
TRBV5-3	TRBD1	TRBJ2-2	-	TGTGCCAGAAGCTTGGGGGACAGGTCCACGAACACCGGGGAGCTGTTTTTT	CARSLGDRSTNTGELFF
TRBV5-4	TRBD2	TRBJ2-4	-	TGTGCCAGCAGCTTGGGGCGGACTAGCGGGAGTGGGAACATTCAGTACTTC	CASSLGRTSGSGNIQYF
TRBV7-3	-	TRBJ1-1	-	TGTGCCAGCAGCGGTCAGGTGGACACTGAAGCTTTCTTT	CASSGQVDTEAFF